The sequence of this TCR beta chain was determined in a study of T cell changes during pregnancy in multiple sclerosis. Sequencing used immunoSEQ multiplex PCR; TCRdb keeps in-frame clones, though not all of them. The sample lists approximately 130,000 clones, 90% to 98% occurring once. The CDR3 has 14 residues. V lost 1 base and J lost 0, with 7 bases in between. The germline CDR1 and CDR2 sequences are SGHTA and FQGNSA. Material: peripheral blood, obtained after pregnancy. The gene calls are TRBV7-2 and TRBJ2-7; weak D call: TRBD1 (5 bases). This receptor was obtained from a female donor with multiple sclerosis, enrolled in a pregnancy study. The CDR3 reads CASSLETASYEQYF. The CDR3 coding sequence is TGTGCCAGCAGCTTAGAGACAGCCTCCTACGAGCAGTACTTC.